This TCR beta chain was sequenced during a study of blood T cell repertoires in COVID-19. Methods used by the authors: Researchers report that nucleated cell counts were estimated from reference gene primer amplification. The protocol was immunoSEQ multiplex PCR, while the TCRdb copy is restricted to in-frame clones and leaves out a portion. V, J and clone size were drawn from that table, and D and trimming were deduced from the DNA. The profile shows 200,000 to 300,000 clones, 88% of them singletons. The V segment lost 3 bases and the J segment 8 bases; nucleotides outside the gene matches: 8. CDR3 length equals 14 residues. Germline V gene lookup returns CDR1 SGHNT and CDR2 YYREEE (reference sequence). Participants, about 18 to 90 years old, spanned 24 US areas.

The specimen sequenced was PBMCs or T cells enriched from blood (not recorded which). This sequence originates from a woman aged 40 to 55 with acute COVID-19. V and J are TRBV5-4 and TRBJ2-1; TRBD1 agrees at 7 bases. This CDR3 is CASSSQHRGYEQFF. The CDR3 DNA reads TGTGCCAGCAGCTCCCAACACAGGGGCTATGAGCAGTTCTTC.